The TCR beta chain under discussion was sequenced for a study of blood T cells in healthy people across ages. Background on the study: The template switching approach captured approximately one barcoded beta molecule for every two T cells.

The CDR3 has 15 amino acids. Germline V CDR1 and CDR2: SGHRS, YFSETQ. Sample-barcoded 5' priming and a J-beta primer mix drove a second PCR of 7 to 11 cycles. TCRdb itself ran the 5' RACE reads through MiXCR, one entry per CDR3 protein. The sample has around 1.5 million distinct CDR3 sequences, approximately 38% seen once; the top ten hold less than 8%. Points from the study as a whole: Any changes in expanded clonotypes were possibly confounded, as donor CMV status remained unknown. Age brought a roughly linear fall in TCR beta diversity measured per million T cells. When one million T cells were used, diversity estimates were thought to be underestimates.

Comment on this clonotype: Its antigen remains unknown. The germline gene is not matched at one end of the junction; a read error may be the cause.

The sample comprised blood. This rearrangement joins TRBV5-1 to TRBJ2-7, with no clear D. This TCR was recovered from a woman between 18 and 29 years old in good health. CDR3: CASKMVGPSSYKQYF. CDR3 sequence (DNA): TGCGCCAGCAAGATGGTAGGGCCCAGCTCCTACAAGCAGTACTTC.